The 21 T cell receptor beta chains listed next were all sequenced from one sample in a study of glioma-infiltrating T cells after dendritic cell vaccination. As to time point: after dendritic cell vaccination, including at tumor progression/relapse. Data came from immunoSEQ multiplex PCR; TCRdb stores just in-frame clones and leaves some out. The table includes 55,000 to 75,000 clones, just under 85% detected once. The source was blood, collected after dendritic cell vaccination. The receptor source for this set is a human donor with glioblastoma.

Comment on this clone: In the same sample, other DNA sequences code for this CDR3. The gene calls are TRBV11-3 and TRBJ2-5, with D possibly matching TRBD1 (6 bases). CDR1 is SGHNT, CDR2 YENEEA, per germline. This CDR3 is 14 amino acids long. Trimming took off 5 bases at V and 2 bases at J, with 12 bases between the two ends. CDR3 sequence (DNA): TGTGCCAGCAGCCGTAGGGACATACAAGAGACCCAGTACTTC. This gives the protein CASSRRDIQETQYF.

In DNA, the CDR3 is TGTGCCAGCAGTAAGAGACAGGCGGAACAGTTCTTC. This encodes CASSKRQAEQFF. The rearrangement uses TRBV6-5 and TRBJ2-1; the D gene is possibly TRBD1 (6 bases). V lost 5 bases and J lost 13, with 15 bases in between. There are 12 residues in the CDR3. The germline CDR1 and CDR2 sequences are MNHEY and SVGAGI.

This chain uses TRBV11-2 with TRBJ2-1; 8 bases are shared with TRBD2. Germline trimming cut 3 bases from V and 8 bases from J; bases unmatched to any gene: 9. Looked up from germline, CDR1 is SGHAT and CDR2 is FQNNGV. The CDR3 is 15 amino acids. The CDR3 region has the DNA TGTGCCAGCAGCTTCATCCGGGGGGGGCGGCATGAGCAGTTCTTC. The encoded protein is CASSFIRGGRHEQFF.

The V and J genes are TRBV5-1 and TRBJ2-3; D ambiguous. The length of the CDR3 is 14 residues. Trimming removed 1 base from V and 2 bases from J, with 8 bases in between. Germline CDR1 reads SGHRS; CDR2 reads YFSETQ. The CDR3 spells CASSLQSHTDTQYF. For the CDR3, the DNA is TGCGCCAGCAGCTTGCAGTCCCACACAGATACGCAGTATTTT.

The chain links TRBV4-2 to TRBJ1-1; 9 bases line up with TRBD1. The CDR3 runs 14 residues. J was trimmed by 5 bases and V by 1 base; bases with no gene match: 2. Germline CDR1 is LGHNA and CDR2 is YNFKEQ. The CDR3 DNA is TGTGCCAGCAGCCAAGGACAGGGGGGAACTGAAGCTTTCTTT. Amino acid sequence: CASSQGQGGTEAFF.

The gene calls are TRBV7-9 and TRBJ2-5, with D possibly being TRBD1 (6 bases). Germline assignment: CDR1 SEHNR and CDR2 FQNEAQ (reference sequence). The CDR3 loop spans 15 amino acids. V was pared by 5 bases and J by 2 bases, with 15 bases between. The CDR3 loop reads CASSPRDNKQETQYF. As DNA, the CDR3 is TGTGCCAGCAGCCCCCGGGACAACAAGCAAGAGACCCAGTACTTC.

V and J are TRBV6-5 and TRBJ1-2; no firm D call. Germline V gives CDR1 MNHEY, CDR2 SVGAGI. The CDR3 runs to 14 residues. The V and J ends lost 5 bases and 4 bases respectively, with 14 bases between them. This CDR3 is CASSRGPNLYGYTF. DNA for the CDR3: TGTGCCAGCAGTCGGGGTCCCAACCTCTATGGCTACACCTTC.

This rearrangement joins TRBV6-5 to TRBJ2-7; TRBD1 agrees at 8 bases. The CDR3 has 14 amino acids. Germline-derived CDR1 and CDR2 are MNHEY and SVGAGI. With V trimmed by 7 bases and J by 5 bases, 10 bases remained unmatched. CDR3 nucleotide sequence: TGTGCCAGCACCCCCGGACAGGGCGGAAACGAGCAGTACTTC. Protein product: CASTPGQGGNEQYF.

This clone was detected once. The V and J genes are TRBV5-1 and TRBJ1-2, with D possibly matching TRBD1 (5 bases). Germline-derived CDR1 and CDR2 are SGHRS and YFSETQ. The CDR3 length is 14 residues. The germline V and J ends were trimmed by 1 base and 6 bases, with 13 bases remaining between them. The CDR3 here is CASSLSRGIDGYTF. CDR3 coding DNA: TGCGCCAGCAGCTTGAGTCGGGGGATCGATGGCTACACCTTC.

This clone occurred once. The genes are TRBV7-8 and TRBJ2-5, with D perhaps TRBD1 (6 bases). Trimming pared 2 bases from V and 4 bases from J, leaving 11 bases between. This CDR3 comprises 14 residues. Germline values: CDR1 SGHVS, CDR2 FQNEAQ. The CDR3, as DNA: TGTGCCAGCAGCTTACCAGGGGCAGGAGAGACCCAGTACTTC. It specifies CASSLPGAGETQYF. The full variable domain, in which reference TRBV7-8 and TRBJ2-5 provide the parts outside the CDR3, is GAGVSQSPRYKVAKRGQDVALRCDPISGHVSLFWYQQALGQGPEFLTYFQNEAQLDKSGLPSDRFFAERPEGSVSTLKIQRTQQEDSAVYLCASSLPGAGETQYFGPGTRLLVL.

The V and J genes are TRBV5-1 and TRBJ2-1; 7 nucleotides match TRBD1. Germline CDR1 and CDR2: SGHRS and YFSETQ. V lost 4 bases, J lost 6 bases, and 10 bases stayed unmatched. The CDR3 is 15 residues long. CDR3 DNA sequence: TGCGCCAGCAGCCTGGCGTTTGGACAGGTCAATGAGCAGTTCTTC. Amino acid sequence: CASSLAFGQVNEQFF.

This clone was counted only a few times. The CDR3 coding sequence is TGTGCCAGCAGCCCCGCCGCCGGGACAGTGAACTACAATGAGCAGTTCTTC. Its protein is CASSPAAGTVNYNEQFF. The rearrangement links TRBV5-4 to TRBJ2-1; 7 bases line up with TRBD1. The germline V gene has CDR1 SGHNT and CDR2 YYREEE (reference sequence). J was trimmed by 3 bases and V by 4 bases; bases with no gene match: 13. The CDR3 runs 17 residues.

This chain joins TRBV15 and TRBJ1-5, with 8 bases lining up with TRBD1. V was pared by 3 bases and J by 3 bases, with 4 bases of the junction left unmatched. The CDR3 length is 15 residues. Germline V gene sequence: CDR1 LNHNV, CDR2 YYDKDF (reference sequence). The chain's CDR3 is CATSSDRGNNQPQHF. The CDR3 DNA follows: TGTGCCACCAGCAGCGACAGGGGAAACAATCAGCCCCAGCATTTT.

The chain joins TRBV25-1 to TRBJ1-1; D is perhaps TRBD1 (5 bases). V dropped 4 bases and J dropped 6 bases, with 12 bases sitting between them. The CDR3 is made up of 13 amino acids. Germline-derived CDR1 and CDR2 are MGHDK and SYGVNS. The CDR3 DNA is TGTGCCAGCAGTGGGGGGGTTTTTGCTGAAGCTTTCTTT. Translating it yields CASSGGVFAEAFF.

The chain carries TRBV19 and TRBJ2-2, with D tentatively TRBD1 (5 bases). This CDR3 is built from 13 residues. The ends were cut back, 5 bases at V and 4 bases at J, with 8 bases in the middle. The germline CDR1 and CDR2 sequences are LNHDA and SQIVND (reference sequence). The CDR3 loop is CASSPDSTGELFF. In DNA form, the CDR3 reads TGTGCCAGTAGTCCCGACAGCACCGGGGAGCTGTTTTTT. Supplemented by reference TRBV19 and TRBJ2-2, the full variable domain reads DGGITQSPKYLFRKEGQNVTLSCEQNLNHDAMYWYRQDPGQGLRLIYYSQIVNDFQKGDIAEGYSVSREKKESFPLTVTSAQKNPTAFYLCASSPDSTGELFFGEGSRLTVL.

This clone was counted only a few times. V usage is TRBV5-4 and J usage is TRBJ2-1, with 12 bases lining up with TRBD2. With V trimmed by 5 bases and J by 9 bases, 12 bases remained unmatched. The CDR3 contains 16 residues. CDR1 is SGHNT, CDR2 YYREEE, per germline (reference sequence). For the CDR3, the DNA is TGTGCCAGCAGTATCCCCTCTAGCGGGGGGGCCAGTGAGCAGTTCTTC. Translation: CASSIPSSGGASEQFF.

This chain joins TRBV4-1 and TRBJ1-1; 7 bases line up with TRBD1. The germline V gene encodes CDR1 MGHRA and CDR2 YSYEKL. J gave up 7 bases and V 5 bases, and 7 bases lay outside the gene matches. The CDR3 is 13 residues long. The CDR3 region has the DNA TGCGCCAGCAGCTCTCGGACAGGAGTTGAAGCTTTCTTT. Its translation: CASSSRTGVEAFF.

The genes are TRBV5-1 and TRBJ1-6; D ambiguous. Germline loops: CDR1 SGHRS, CDR2 YFSETQ. V was clipped by 0 bases and J by 9 bases, with 13 bases between them. CDR3 length: 15 residues. In nucleotides, the CDR3 is TGCGCCAGCAGCTTGGCCGGAGGTGCGCGTTCACCCCTCCACTTT. Translating gives CASSLAGGARSPLHF. Together with reference TRBV5-1 and TRBJ1-6, the CDR3 gives the full variable domain: KAGVTQTPRYLIKTRGQQVTLSCSPISGHRSVSWYQQTPGQGLQFLFEYFSETQRNKGNFPGRFSGRQFSNSRSEMNVSTLELGDSALYLCASSLAGGARSPLHFGNGTRLTVT.

The chain has TRBV19 and TRBJ2-7, with 8 bases lining up with TRBD1. The J segment lost 3 bases and the V segment lost 5 bases, leaving 6 bases of the junction unmatched. In germline, CDR1 is LNHDA, CDR2 SQIVND (reference sequence). The CDR3 length is 14 residues. DNA for the CDR3: TGTGCCAGTAGTTTTTTGGACAGGGACTACGAGCAGTACTTC. It codes for CASSFLDRDYEQYF. The full variable domain, with the rest looked up from reference TRBV19 and TRBJ2-7, is DGGITQSPKYLFRKEGQNVTLSCEQNLNHDAMYWYRQDPGQGLRLIYYSQIVNDFQKGDIAEGYSVSREKKESFPLTVTSAQKNPTAFYLCASSFLDRDYEQYFGPGTRLTVT.

This clone is large by share. The chain carries TRBV19 and TRBJ1-1; 9 bases align to TRBD1. V was pared by 3 bases and J by 3 bases, with 8 bases of the junction left unmatched. The germline V gene encodes CDR1 LNHDA and CDR2 SQIVND (reference sequence). The CDR3 totals 16 residues. CDR3 in amino acids: CASSIGTGIWDTEAFF. In DNA form, the CDR3 reads TGTGCCAGTAGTATCGGGACAGGGATCTGGGACACTGAAGCTTTCTTT.

The CDR3 coding sequence is TGTGCCAGCAGCTGGGGTCAGGGGATGGGGTACGAGCAGTACTTC. Its protein is CASSWGQGMGYEQYF. The genes are TRBV5-5 and TRBJ2-7, with D perhaps matching TRBD1 (6 bases). The CDR3 is made up of 15 amino acids. The germline CDR1 and CDR2 sequences are SGHKS and YYEKEE (reference sequence). The germline V and J ends were trimmed by 3 bases and 4 bases, with 17 bases remaining between them.